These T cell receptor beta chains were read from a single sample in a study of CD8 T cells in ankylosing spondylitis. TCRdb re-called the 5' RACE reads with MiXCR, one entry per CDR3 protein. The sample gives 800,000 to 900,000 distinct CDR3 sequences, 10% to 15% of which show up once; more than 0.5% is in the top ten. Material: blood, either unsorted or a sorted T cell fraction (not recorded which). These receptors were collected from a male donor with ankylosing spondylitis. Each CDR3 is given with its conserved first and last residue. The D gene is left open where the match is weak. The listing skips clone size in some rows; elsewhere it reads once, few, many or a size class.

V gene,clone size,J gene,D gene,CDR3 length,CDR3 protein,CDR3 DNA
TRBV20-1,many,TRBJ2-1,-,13,CSARGGRGNEQFF,TGCAGTGCTAGGGGGGGGCGTGGGAATGAGCAGTTCTTC
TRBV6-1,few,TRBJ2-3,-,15,CASSQTRSSTDTQYF,TGTGCCAGCAGTCAAACACGATCTAGCACAGATACGCAGTATTTT
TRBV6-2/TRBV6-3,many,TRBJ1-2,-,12,CASSYDYQGYTF,TGTGCCAGCAGTTATGATTATCAGGGCTACACCTTC
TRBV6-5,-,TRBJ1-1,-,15,CASSYSMGRATEAFF,TGTGCCAGCAGTTATTCGATGGGCAGAGCAACTGAAGCTTTCTTT
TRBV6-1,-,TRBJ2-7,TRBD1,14,CASESRDRAYEQYF,TGTGCCAGCGAGAGCCGGGACAGAGCCTACGAGCAGTACTTC
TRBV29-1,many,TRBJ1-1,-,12,CSVGRVNTEAFF,TGCAGCGTTGGGAGGGTTAACACTGAAGCTTTCTTT
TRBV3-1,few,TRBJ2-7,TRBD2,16,CASSRTGTSGTYEQYF,TGTGCCAGCAGCCGAACCGGGACTAGCGGCACCTACGAGCAGTACTTC
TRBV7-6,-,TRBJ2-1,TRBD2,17,CASSSLGSGTSYNEQFF,TGTGCCAGCAGCTCCCTGGGTAGCGGGACCTCCTACAATGAGCAGTTCTTC
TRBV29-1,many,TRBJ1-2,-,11,CSVGYSGGYTF,TGCAGCGTCGGATATTCGGGTGGCTACACCTTC
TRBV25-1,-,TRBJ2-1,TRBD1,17,CASRGDDRVPLYNEQFF,TGTGCCAGCAGGGGGGATGACAGGGTGCCCCTATACAATGAGCAGTTCTTC
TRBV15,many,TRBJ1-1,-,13,CATSLRRLAEAFF,TGTGCCACCAGCTTACGACGGTTGGCTGAAGCTTTCTTT
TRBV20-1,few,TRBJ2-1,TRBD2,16,CSARDPSGGAGNEQFF,TGCAGTGCTAGAGATCCCAGCGGGGGGGCGGGGAATGAGCAGTTCTTC
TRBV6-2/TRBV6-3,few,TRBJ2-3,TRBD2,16,CASSLSSGGPTDTQYF,TGTGCCAGCAGTCTATCTAGCGGGGGCCCCACAGATACGCAGTATTTT
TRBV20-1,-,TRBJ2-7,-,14,CSARDGGRICEQYF,TGCAGTGCCCGAGACGGGGGGCGGATCTGCGAGCAGTACTTC
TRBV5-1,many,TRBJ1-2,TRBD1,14,CASTTGQGNYGYTF,TGCGCCAGCACAACCGGACAGGGGAACTATGGCTACACCTTC
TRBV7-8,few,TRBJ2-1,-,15,CASSLLRGSGYEQFF,TGTGCCAGCAGCTTACTAAGAGGGTCTGGCTATGAGCAGTTCTTC
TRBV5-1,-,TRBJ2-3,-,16,CASSHRDPGSGDTQYF,TGCGCCAGCAGTCACCGGGACCCCGGGTCCGGAGATACGCAGTATTTT
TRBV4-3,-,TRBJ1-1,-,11,CASSQGKGAFF,TGCGCCAGCAGCCAAGGGAAAGGAGCTTTCTTT
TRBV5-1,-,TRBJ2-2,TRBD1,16,CATSQRTGMGTGELFF,TGCGCCACCTCCCAGAGGACAGGGATGGGCACCGGGGAGCTGTTTTTT
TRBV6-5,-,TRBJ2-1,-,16,CASSYSGRGDYNEQFF,TGTGCCAGCAGTTACTCGGGCAGGGGGGACTACAATGAGCAGTTCTTC
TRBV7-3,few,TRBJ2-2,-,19,CASSPKVVTTQHNTGELFF,TGTGCCAGCAGCCCAAAGGTGGTAACAACACAGCATAACACCGGGGAGCTGTTTTTT
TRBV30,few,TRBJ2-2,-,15,CAWSQRGPLTGELFF,TGTGCCTGGAGTCAAAGGGGCCCCCTAACCGGGGAGCTGTTTTTT
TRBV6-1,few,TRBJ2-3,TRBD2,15,CASRETLAATDTQYF,TGTGCCAGCAGGGAGACACTAGCGGCCACAGATACGCAGTATTTT
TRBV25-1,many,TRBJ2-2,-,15,CASSERLVGTGELFF,TGTGCCAGCAGTGAACGTCTCGTGGGGACCGGGGAGCTGTTTTTT
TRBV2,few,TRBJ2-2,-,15,CASSVNGAGTGELFF,TGTGCCAGCAGTGTAAACGGGGCGGGCACCGGGGAGCTGTTTTTT
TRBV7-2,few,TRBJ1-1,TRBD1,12,CASSLRGQGAFF,TGTGCCAGCAGCTTAAGGGGACAGGGAGCTTTCTTT
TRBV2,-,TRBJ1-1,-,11,CASIEGTEAFF,TGTGCCAGCATCGAGGGGACTGAAGCTTTCTTT
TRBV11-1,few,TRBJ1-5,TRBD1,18,CASSLEGAGTGGSQPQHF,TGTGCCAGCAGCTTAGAGGGGGCTGGGACAGGGGGGTCTCAGCCCCAGCATTTT
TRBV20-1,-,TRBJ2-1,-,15,CSARDPRGPGNEQFF,TGCAGTGCTAGAGATCCGCGGGGGCCGGGGAATGAGCAGTTCTTC
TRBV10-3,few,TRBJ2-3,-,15,CAISAYRELTDTQYF,TGTGCCATCAGTGCGTACAGGGAACTCACAGATACGCAGTATTTT
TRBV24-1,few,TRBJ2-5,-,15,CATSDPGRDQETQYF,TGTGCCACCAGTGACCCCGGCCGTGACCAAGAGACCCAGTACTTC
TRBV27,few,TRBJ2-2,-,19,CASSLSIFGQWGGTGELFF,TGTGCCAGCAGTTTATCCATCTTCGGACAGTGGGGGGGGACCGGGGAGCTGTTTTTT
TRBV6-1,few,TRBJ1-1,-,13,CASSEAWGTEAFF,TGTGCCAGCAGTGAAGCTTGGGGGACTGAAGCTTTCTTT
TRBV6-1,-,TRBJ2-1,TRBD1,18,CASSGAGTGVPSYNEQFF,TGTGCCAGCAGTGGAGCCGGGACAGGGGTTCCCTCCTACAATGAGCAGTTCTTC
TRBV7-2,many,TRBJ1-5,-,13,CASSFRMDQPQHF,TGTGCCAGCAGCTTCCGTATGGATCAGCCCCAGCATTTT
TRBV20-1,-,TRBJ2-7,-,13,CSANRDFSYEQYF,TGCAGTGCTAACCGGGACTTCTCCTACGAGCAGTACTTC
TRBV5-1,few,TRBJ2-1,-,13,CASSLTYRNEQFF,TGCGCCAGCAGCTTAACGTATAGAAATGAGCAGTTCTTC
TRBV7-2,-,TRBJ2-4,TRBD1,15,CASSSPDRGLNIQYF,TGTGCCAGCAGCTCCCCCGACAGGGGACTGAACATTCAGTACTTC
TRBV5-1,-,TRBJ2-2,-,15,CASSFQGMDTGELFF,TGCGCCAGCAGCTTCCAGGGTATGGACACCGGGGAGCTGTTTTTT
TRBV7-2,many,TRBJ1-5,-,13,CASSFGGPQPQHF,TGTGCCAGCAGCTTTGGGGGGCCTCAGCCCCAGCATTTT